One TCR beta chain is described in this entry. The antigen is unknown. This CDR3 region has 12 residues. Trimming removed 3 bases from V and 8 bases from J, with 8 bases in between. The source of the sample is a study of T cell responses to AZD1222 COVID-19 vaccine. As for the study in general: Some second doses came at about 4 weeks and others at about 12 weeks; these were pooled.

Broader study findings: The CD4 TCRs associated with vaccination extended across spike and predominated at 160-218 and 743-854. Baseline seropositives among AZD1222 recipients totaled only five to seven. It was only after the peak T cell response that any repertoires were sampled.

Libraries were prepared by immunoSEQ multiplex PCR; TCRdb keeps only in-frame clonotypes and omits some of them. Altogether 130,000 to 150,000 clones are present, about nine tenths being singletons, with the ten largest covering about 3%. This rearrangement joins TRBV12-3 or TRBV12-4 to TRBJ2-1; D could derive from TRBD1 or TRBD2 (5 bases each). The specimen was peripheral blood, collected on day 0 of AZD1222 vaccination. The sequence came from an adult in good health. The CDR3 protein is CASSLRGYEQFF. In nucleotides, the CDR3 is TGTGCCAGCAGTTTGAGGGGTTATGAGCAGTTCTTC.